These 7 T cell receptor beta chains originate from one sample sequenced in a study of graft-versus-host responses after intestinal transplantation. These receptors have no identified antigens. Sequencing used immunoSEQ multiplex PCR; TCRdb keeps in-frame clones, though not all of them. The table has roughly 51,000 clones, roughly 90% seen once. The source was unstimulated CD4+ T cells sorted from spleen or lymph node cells, collected before transplant. The receptors stem from a human donor who was the organ donor for an intestinal transplant.

This chain links TRBV19 with TRBJ2-2; maybe TRBD1 (5 bases). V shed 6 bases and J shed 2 bases, with 16 bases lying between them. The CDR3 covers 16 residues. Germline loops: CDR1 LNHDA, CDR2 SQIVND (reference sequence). The CDR3 loop reads CASSSVYRLNTGELFF. Here the CDR3 DNA reads TGTGCCAGTAGCTCCGTATACAGGCTCAACACCGGGGAGCTGTTTTTT.

V and J are TRBV19 and TRBJ1-1; D might be TRBD1 (6 bases). Germline V gene lookup returns CDR1 LNHDA and CDR2 SQIVND (reference sequence). This CDR3 has 13 amino acids. V lost 10 bases, J lost 8 bases, and 20 bases lay in between. The CDR3 loop is CATRSGGTLEAFF. CDR3 nucleotide sequence: TGTGCCACAAGATCGGGAGGGACACTGGAAGCTTTCTTT.

The genes are TRBV19 and TRBJ2-7; 9 bases fit TRBD1. The V segment lost 5 bases and the J segment 4 bases; nucleotides outside the gene matches: 15. Germline V gives CDR1 LNHDA, CDR2 SQIVND (reference sequence). The CDR3 runs to 17 residues. The CDR3 here is CASSRNIGGTGIYEQYF. CDR3 in DNA: TGTGCCAGTAGTCGCAATATCGGAGGGACAGGGATTTACGAGCAGTACTTC.

This chain uses TRBV7-2 with TRBJ2-5; 13 nucleotides match TRBD2. The V gene's germline CDR1 is SGHTA and CDR2 FQGNSA. This CDR3 has 15 amino acids. V lost 5 bases and J lost 3; bases outside the gene matches: 3. CDR3 sequence: CASSAGLAGEETQYF. CDR3 in DNA: TGTGCCAGCAGCGCCGGACTAGCGGGAGAAGAGACCCAGTACTTC.

The rearrangement joins TRBV10-2 to TRBJ2-3; maybe TRBD2 (6 bases). V shed 0 bases and J shed 0 bases, with 7 bases lying between them. CDR3 size: 15 residues. The germline V gene encodes CDR1 WSHSY and CDR2 SAAADI. The CDR3 DNA sequence: TGCGCCAGCAGTGAGTCCAGCGGGAGCACAGATACGCAGTATTTT. Its protein is CASSESSGSTDTQYF.

V is TRBV19 and J is TRBJ2-1; 10 bases match TRBD2. V dropped 5 bases and J dropped 5; count of bases not matched to a gene: 21. Germline-derived CDR1 and CDR2 are LNHDA and SQIVND (reference sequence). There are 20 residues in the CDR3. CDR3 nucleotides: TGTGCCAGTAGTTCCCCCGGGTTAGCGGGGGGCCCTAACTCTCACAATGAGCAGTTCTTC. This translates into CASSSPGLAGGPNSHNEQFF.

This clone has only one observation. The chain is built from TRBV11-2 and TRBJ1-1; D gene unclear. CDR1 and CDR2 (germline): SGHAT, FQNNGV. The CDR3 sequence is 15 residues long. The ends were cut back, 3 bases at V and 5 bases at J, with 16 bases in the middle. The CDR3 here is CASSLDSGPGTEAFF. The CDR3 bases are TGTGCCAGCAGCTTGGACTCCGGGCCCGGGACTGAAGCTTTCTTT.